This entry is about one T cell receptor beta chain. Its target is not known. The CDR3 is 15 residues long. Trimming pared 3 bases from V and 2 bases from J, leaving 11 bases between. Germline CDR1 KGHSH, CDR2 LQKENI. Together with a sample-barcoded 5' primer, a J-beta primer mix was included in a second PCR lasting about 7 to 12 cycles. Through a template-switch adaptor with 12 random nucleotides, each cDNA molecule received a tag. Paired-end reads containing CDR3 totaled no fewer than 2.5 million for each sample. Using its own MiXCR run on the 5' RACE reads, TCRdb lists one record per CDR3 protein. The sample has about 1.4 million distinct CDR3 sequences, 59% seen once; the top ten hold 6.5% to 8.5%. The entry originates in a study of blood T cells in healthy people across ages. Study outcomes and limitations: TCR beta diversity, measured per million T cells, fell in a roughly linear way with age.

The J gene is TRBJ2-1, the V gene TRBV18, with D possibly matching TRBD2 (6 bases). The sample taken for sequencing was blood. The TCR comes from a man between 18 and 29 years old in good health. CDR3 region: CASSPALATYNEQFF. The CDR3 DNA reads TGTGCCAGCTCACCCGCTCTAGCGACCTACAATGAGCAGTTCTTC. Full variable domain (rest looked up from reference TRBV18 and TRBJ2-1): NAGVMQNPRHLVRRRGQEARLRCSPMKGHSHVYWYRQLPEEGLKFMVYLQKENIIDESGMPKERFSAEFPKEGPSILRIQQVVRGDSAAYFCASSPALATYNEQFFGPGTRLTVL.